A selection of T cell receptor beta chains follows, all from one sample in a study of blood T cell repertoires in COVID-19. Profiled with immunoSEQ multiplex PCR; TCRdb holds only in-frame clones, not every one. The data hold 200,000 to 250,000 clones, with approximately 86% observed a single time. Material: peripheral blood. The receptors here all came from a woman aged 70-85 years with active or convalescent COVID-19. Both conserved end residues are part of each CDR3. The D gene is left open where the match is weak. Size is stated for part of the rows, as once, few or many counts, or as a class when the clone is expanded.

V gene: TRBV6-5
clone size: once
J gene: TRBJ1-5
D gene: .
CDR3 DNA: TGTGCCACCGGAGGGGCCAATCAGCCCCAGCATTTT
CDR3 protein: CATGGANQPQHF

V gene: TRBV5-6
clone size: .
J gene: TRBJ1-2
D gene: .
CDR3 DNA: TGTGCCAGCAGCTTGGCTCACACAGGCGTCTACACCTTC
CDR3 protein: CASSLAHTGVYTF

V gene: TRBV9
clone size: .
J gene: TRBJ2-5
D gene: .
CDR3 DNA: TGTGCCAGCAGCCCCGCAGGGCAGCAAGAGACCCAGTACTTC
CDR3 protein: CASSPAGQQETQYF

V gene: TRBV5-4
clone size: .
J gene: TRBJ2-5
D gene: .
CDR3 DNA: TGTGCCAGCAGCTTGGTGTGGCAGGTAGAAGAGACCCAGTACTTC
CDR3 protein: CASSLVWQVEETQYF

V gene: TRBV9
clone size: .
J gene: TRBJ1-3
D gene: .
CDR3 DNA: TGTGCCAGCAGCAGCTCACTCAACAGAACCATATATTTT
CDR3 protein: CASSSSLNRTIYF

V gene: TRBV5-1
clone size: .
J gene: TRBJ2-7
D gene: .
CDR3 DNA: TGCGCCAGCAGCCCTCGGGACATCTTAGGCTCCTACGAGCAGTACTTC
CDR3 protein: CASSPRDILGSYEQYF

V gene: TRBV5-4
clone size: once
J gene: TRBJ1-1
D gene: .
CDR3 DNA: TGTGCCAGCAGCCCCGCCGGGTCCGTGGACACTGAAGCTTTCTTT
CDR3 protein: CASSPAGSVDTEAFF

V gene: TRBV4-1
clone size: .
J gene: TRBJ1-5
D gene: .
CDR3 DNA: TGCGCCAGCAGCCTTCGGACAGATAGCAATCAGCCCCAGCATTTT
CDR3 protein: CASSLRTDSNQPQHF

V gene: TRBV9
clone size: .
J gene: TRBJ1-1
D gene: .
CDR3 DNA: TGTGCCAGCAGCTTGACCCAGGGTCCGAACACTGAAGCTTTCTTT
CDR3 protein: CASSLTQGPNTEAFF

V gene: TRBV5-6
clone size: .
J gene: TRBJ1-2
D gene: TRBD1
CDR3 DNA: TGTGCCAGCAGCTATGGACAGGGGGTCAACTATGGCTACACCTTC
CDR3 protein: CASSYGQGVNYGYTF

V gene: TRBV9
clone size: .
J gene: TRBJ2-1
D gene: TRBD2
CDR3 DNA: TGTGCCAGCAGCGTAAGCGGTAGCGGGGCTTACAATGAGCAGTTCTTC
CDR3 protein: CASSVSGSGAYNEQFF

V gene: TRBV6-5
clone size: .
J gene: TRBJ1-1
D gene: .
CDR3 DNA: TGTGCCAGCAGTTACCGGACTGAAGCTTTCTTT
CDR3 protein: CASSYRTEAFF

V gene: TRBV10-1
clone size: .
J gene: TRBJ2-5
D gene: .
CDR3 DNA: TGCGCCAGCTCAGGAGGGGGCAGTATCGAGACCCAGTACTTC
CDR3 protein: CASSGGGSIETQYF

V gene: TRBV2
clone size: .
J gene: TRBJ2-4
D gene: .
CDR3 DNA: TGTGCCAGCACGCTGGGGGCAAACATTCAGTACTTC
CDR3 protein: CASTLGANIQYF

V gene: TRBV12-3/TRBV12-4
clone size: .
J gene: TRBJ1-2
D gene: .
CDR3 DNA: TGTGCCAGCACCATGGAGGGGTATGGCTACACCTTC
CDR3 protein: CASTMEGYGYTF

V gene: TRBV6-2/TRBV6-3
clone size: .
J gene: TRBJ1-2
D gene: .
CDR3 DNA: TGTGCCAGCAGTGAGGACAGTTCTTATGGCTACACCTTC
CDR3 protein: CASSEDSSYGYTF

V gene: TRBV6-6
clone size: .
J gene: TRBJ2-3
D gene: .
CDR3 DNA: TGTGCCAGCAGGCTCCGACAGGGCACAGATACGCAGTATTTT
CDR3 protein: CASRLRQGTDTQYF

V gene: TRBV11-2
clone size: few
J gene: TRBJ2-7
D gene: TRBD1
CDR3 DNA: TGTGCCAGCAGCTTATGGGACAGGGCGACCTACGAGCAGTACTTC
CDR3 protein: CASSLWDRATYEQYF

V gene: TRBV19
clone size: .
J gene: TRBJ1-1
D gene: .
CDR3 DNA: TGTGCCAGTAGTATCGGTCGCGGTGAAGCTTTCTTT
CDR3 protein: CASSIGRGEAFF

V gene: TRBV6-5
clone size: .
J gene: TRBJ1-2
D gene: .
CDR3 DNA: TGTGCCAGCAGTTACTCCTTCAGGGCCTATGGCTACACCTTC
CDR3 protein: CASSYSFRAYGYTF

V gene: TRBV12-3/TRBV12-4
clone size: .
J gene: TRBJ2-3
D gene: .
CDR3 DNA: TGTGCCAGCAGTTTAGCCGGGGGTTATACGCAGTATTTT
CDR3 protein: CASSLAGGYTQYF

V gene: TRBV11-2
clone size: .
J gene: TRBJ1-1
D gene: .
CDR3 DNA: TGTGCCAGCACCCTGGGAGGGGACACTGAAGCTTTCTTT
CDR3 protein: CASTLGGDTEAFF

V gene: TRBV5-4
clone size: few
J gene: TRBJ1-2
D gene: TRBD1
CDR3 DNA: TGTGCCAGCAGCCCGACAGGGGGCAATAGGAAATATGGCTACACCTTC
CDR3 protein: CASSPTGGNRKYGYTF

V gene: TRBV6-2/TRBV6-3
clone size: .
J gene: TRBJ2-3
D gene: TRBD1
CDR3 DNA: TGTGCCAGCAGTCTCTCCAGGGGGCGCGGCACAGATACGCAGTATTTT
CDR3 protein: CASSLSRGRGTDTQYF

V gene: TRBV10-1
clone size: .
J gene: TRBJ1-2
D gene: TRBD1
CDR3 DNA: TGCGCCAGCAGTGAGAACAGGGGGACGGGCTACACCTTC
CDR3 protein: CASSENRGTGYTF

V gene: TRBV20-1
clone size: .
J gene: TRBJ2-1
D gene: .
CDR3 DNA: TGCAGTGCTAGAACTACCAATGAGCAGTTCTTC
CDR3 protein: CSARTTNEQFF